Listed below are T cell receptor beta chains from one sample, sequenced in a study of Graves' ophthalmopathy and Graves' hyperthyroidism. TCRdb analysed the multiplex PCR reads with MiXCR anew, one entry per CDR3 protein. The sample yields 300,000 or so distinct CDR3 sequences, roughly 15% seen once. The sequenced sample consisted of peripheral blood. These TCRs come from an adult man with Graves' ophthalmopathy. CDR3s leave out the opening cysteine and the closing phenylalanine or tryptophan.

J gene | CDR3 length | V gene | CDR3 protein
TRBJ1-2 | 15 | TRBV10-3 | AISESVGLTDRYGYT
TRBJ2-2 | 12 | TRBV6-1 | ASSVDSHTGELF
TRBJ2-5 | 14 | TRBV13 | ASSRRTSGGAGTQY
TRBJ1-1 | 12 | TRBV12-3/TRBV12-4 | ASARTGGYTEAF
TRBJ1-1 | 13 | TRBV5-1 | ASSLVPQLSTEAF
TRBJ1-3 | 15 | TRBV12-3/TRBV12-4 | ASRPRGGPSPRNTIY
TRBJ2-7 | 12 | TRBV5-5 | ASSSQGFLDEQY
TRBJ2-4 | 11 | TRBV20-1 | SARRDTKNIQY
TRBJ1-2 | 13 | TRBV11-2 | ASSLDVGQGYGYT
TRBJ2-5 | 12 | TRBV28 | ASSFSGVQETQY
TRBJ1-6 | 13 | TRBV5-5 | ASSLDATGGSPLH
TRBJ1-2 | 15 | TRBV30 | AWTPGQGADLIYGYT
TRBJ2-7 | 10 | TRBV6-1 | ASERGRYEQY
TRBJ2-5 | 11 | TRBV12-3/TRBV12-4 | ARTENIQETQY
TRBJ2-5 | 12 | TRBV12-3/TRBV12-4 | ASSFRPSQETQY
TRBJ1-5 | 12 | TRBV5-6 | ASSSTTGRQPQH
TRBJ2-3 | 10 | TRBV19 | ASSMRSDTQY
TRBJ2-5 | 12 | TRBV7-2 | ASSYPFRGETQY
TRBJ1-5 | 14 | TRBV19 | ASSPRLTGSKQPQH
TRBJ2-2 | 14 | TRBV5-1 | ASSLDSGSNTGELF
TRBJ1-6 | 13 | TRBV20-1 | SARGSTAPNSPLH
TRBJ2-5 | 12 | TRBV12-3/TRBV12-4 | ASSPGPDRETQY
TRBJ1-6 | 12 | TRBV20-1 | SARDGQLNSPLH
TRBJ1-5 | 12 | TRBV28 | ASRGGWSNQPQH
TRBJ1-1 | 11 | TRBV6-5 | ASTRGRLSEAF
TRBJ2-7 | 10 | TRBV6-1 | ASSIGRDEQY
TRBJ2-4 | 11 | TRBV2 | ASSGIRRNIQY
TRBJ2-2 | 15 | TRBV6-5 | ASSYRLAGLNTGELF
TRBJ2-2 | 14 | TRBV11-1 | ASSLEQGTSSGELF
TRBJ1-1 | 12 | TRBV12-3/TRBV12-4 | ASNLGWGNTEAF
TRBJ2-7 | 13 | TRBV5-1 | ASSLQKQGFDEQY
TRBJ1-2 | 11 | TRBV6-1 | ASKEDTNYGYT